The next 29 T cell receptor beta chains were all read from a single sample in a study of glioma-infiltrating T cells after dendritic cell vaccination. Only in-frame clones appear in the TCRdb table, and some are missing; sequencing was by immunoSEQ multiplex PCR. The sample shows roughly 70,000 clones, roughly 82% of them seen only once. This material consisted of blood, taken before dendritic cell vaccination. These receptors were taken from a human donor with glioblastoma.

The V gene is TRBV9, the J gene TRBJ1-3; D remains unclear. The V and J ends lost 4 bases and 0 bases respectively, with 17 bases between them. The length of the CDR3 is 17 residues. Germline assignment: CDR1 SGDLS and CDR2 YYNGEE. CDR3 in DNA: TGTGCCAGCAGCACCTGGCAGTATTTCAGCTCTGGAAACACCATATATTTT. Protein: CASSTWQYFSSGNTIYF.

The V gene is TRBV23-1, the J gene TRBJ2-7; 7 bases align to TRBD1. TRBV23-1 is recorded as an ORF, its role being uncertain. The CDR3 is 17 amino acids. J was trimmed by 0 bases and V by 2 bases; bases with no gene match: 10. CDR3 in amino acids: CASSQGPGQMSSYEQYV. The CDR3 DNA reads TGCGCCAGCAGTCAAGGCCCGGGACAGATGAGCTCCTACGAGCAGTACGTC.

In this sample, this clone turned up a few times. The genes are TRBV27 and TRBJ2-5; D possibly corresponds to TRBD1 (5 bases). Deletions cut 5 bases from V and 1 base from J, with 8 bases between. From germline, CDR1 is MNHEY and CDR2 SMNVEV (reference sequence). The CDR3 spans 13 residues. The CDR3 bases are TGTGCCAGCAGTCCCAGGGCCCAAGAGACCCAGTACTTC. Translation: CASSPRAQETQYF.

V gene TRBV2 combines with J gene TRBJ1-1, with TRBD1 identical over 7 bases. The CDR3 is 12 amino acids. The germline CDR1 and CDR2 sequences are SNHLY and FYNNEI. The V gene end was trimmed by 7 bases and the J gene end by 4 bases; junction bases not matched to a gene: 3. The CDR3 nucleotides read TGTGCCAGCATTACAGGGGCCACTGAAGCTTTCTTT. Translation gives CASITGATEAFF. The full variable domain, completed using reference TRBV2 and TRBJ1-1, is EPEVTQTPSHQVTQMGQEVILRCVPISNHLYFYWYRQILGQKVEFLVSFYNNEISEKSEIFDDQFSVERPDGSNFTLKIRSTKLEDSAMYFCASITGATEAFFGQGTRLTVV.

The rearrangement links TRBV2 to TRBJ1-5, with D perhaps matching TRBD1 (5 bases). V lost 3 bases and J lost 4, with 13 bases in between. Germline V gene sequence: CDR1 SNHLY, CDR2 FYNNEI. There are 15 residues in the CDR3. The CDR3 reads CASSDGGVGNQPQHF. CDR3 DNA sequence: TGTGCCAGCAGTGACGGGGGAGTGGGTAATCAGCCCCAGCATTTT.

The rearrangement joins TRBV6-4 to TRBJ2-3; TRBD2 aligns across 7 bases. With V trimmed by 8 bases and J by 2 bases, 10 bases remained unmatched. Germline V CDR1 and CDR2: MRHNA, SNTAGT. The CDR3 sequence is 15 residues long. The CDR3 region is CASASGTTYTDTQYF. For the CDR3, the DNA is TGTGCCAGCGCTTCCGGGACTACCTACACAGATACGCAGTATTTT.

The chain links TRBV5-1 to TRBJ2-1, with 10 bases lining up with TRBD1. J was trimmed by 4 bases and V by 3 bases; bases with no gene match: 4. The germline V gene has CDR1 SGHRS and CDR2 YFSETQ. This CDR3 contains 15 residues. CDR3 region: CASSSRDRGYNEQFF. The CDR3 DNA reads as TGCGCCAGCAGCTCCCGGGACAGGGGTTACAATGAGCAGTTCTTC. The full variable domain, rest sourced from reference TRBV5-1 and TRBJ2-1, is KAGVTQTPRYLIKTRGQQVTLSCSPISGHRSVSWYQQTPGQGLQFLFEYFSETQRNKGNFPGRFSGRQFSNSRSEMNVSTLELGDSALYLCASSSRDRGYNEQFFGPGTRLTVL.

The V call is TRBV6-1, the J call TRBJ2-7; 8 bases map to TRBD1. There are 12 residues in the CDR3. Germline V gives CDR1 MNHNS, CDR2 SASEGT. V lost 10 bases and J lost 3; bases outside the gene matches: 5. CDR3 amino acids: CATRDRNYEQYV. The CDR3 coding sequence is TGTGCCACCAGGGACAGGAACTACGAGCAGTACGTC.

Only a few counts were recorded for this clone. This chain connects TRBV21-1 to TRBJ2-7; the table names TRBD2, a call not compared with the DNA. TRBV21-1 is a documented pseudogene. The CDR3 is made up of 13 amino acids. As DNA, the CDR3 is TGTGCCAGCAGCACACGGACTACCTACGAGCAGTACGTC. Its translation: CASSTRTTYEQYV.

This rearrangement joins TRBV10-2 to TRBJ1-2; a possible D gene is TRBD1 (5 bases). Between the trimmed V and J ends, which lost 3 bases and 6 bases, there was a span of 14 bases. The length of the CDR3 is 14 residues. Germline loops: CDR1 WSHSY, CDR2 SAAADI. The CDR3 sequence: CASSDRGGRDGYTF. CDR3 bases: TGCGCCAGCAGTGACCGGGGGGGGAGGGATGGCTACACCTTC.

The chain employs TRBV6-5 and TRBJ1-5, with D perhaps matching TRBD1 (5 bases). This CDR3 is 15 amino acids long. Trimming cost V 6 bases and J 0 bases, with 12 bases left between them. Looked up from germline, CDR1 is MNHEY and CDR2 is SVGAGI. The CDR3: CASRTGLHSNQPQHF. In DNA form, the CDR3 reads TGTGCCAGCAGGACGGGACTGCATAGCAATCAGCCCCAGCATTTT.

The chain combines TRBV2 with TRBJ2-7, with 7 bases aligning to TRBD1. CDR3 size: 12 residues. The V and J ends lost 6 bases and 6 bases, in that order; junction bases with no gene match: 5. Germline V CDR1 and CDR2: SNHLY, FYNNEI. The DNA for the CDR3 is TGTGCCAGCAGAAGGGACAGCGGCGAGCAGTACTTC. Residues: CASRRDSGEQYF.

This clone was picked up a small number of times. V usage is TRBV5-6 and J usage is TRBJ1-1; the D gene is possibly TRBD1 (5 bases). Trimming removed 4 bases at V and 0 bases at J, with 19 bases between. Germline V gene data show CDR1 as SGHDT and CDR2 as YYEEEE. CDR3 length: 17 amino acids. The CDR3 here is CASSPDGREGLNTEAFF. CDR3 sequence (DNA): TGTGCCAGCAGCCCCGATGGCCGGGAGGGGCTGAACACTGAAGCTTTCTTT. Using reference TRBV5-6 and TRBJ1-1 for the parts outside the CDR3, the full variable domain is DAGVTQSPTHLIKTRGQQVTLRCSPKSGHDTVSWYQQALGQGPQFIFQYYEEEERQRGNFPDRFSGHQFPNYSSELNVNALLLGDSALYLCASSPDGREGLNTEAFFGQGTRLTVV.

The V and J genes are TRBV6-1 and TRBJ1-2, with TRBD1 matching over 7 bases. The CDR3 is 13 residues long. Per the germline V gene, CDR1 is MNHNS and CDR2 is SASEGT. The J segment lost 8 bases and the V segment lost 6 bases, leaving 9 bases of the junction unmatched. This chain's CDR3 is CASRDDRAGGYTF. The CDR3 DNA follows: TGTGCCAGCAGGGACGACAGGGCAGGCGGCTACACCTTC.

The chain links TRBV6-1 to TRBJ1-1; possible D gene TRBD1, 6 bases. This CDR3 has 14 residues. V gave up 6 bases and J gave up 7 bases, with 18 bases separating them. CDR1 and CDR2 from the germline V gene are MNHNS and SASEGT. The chain's CDR3 is CASRAQGAVSEAFF. In nucleotides, the CDR3 is TGTGCCAGCAGGGCACAGGGCGCCGTTAGTGAAGCTTTCTTT.

This sequence joins TRBV6-5 and TRBJ2-1; the match to TRBD2 covers 7 bases. Trimming at V came to 0 bases and at J to 3 bases, leaving 5 bases not matched to a gene. Germline CDR1 is MNHEY and CDR2 is SVGAGI. The CDR3 loop spans 16 amino acids. CDR3 sequence (DNA): TGTGCCAGCAGTTACTCCAACGGGGGGAGCTACAATGAGCAGTTCTTC. Encoded protein: CASSYSNGGSYNEQFF.

The rearrangement uses TRBV4-2 and TRBJ2-7, with D unclear. The CDR3 is 16 residues long. V lost 0 bases and J 0 bases, leaving 12 bases between the germline ends. Germline lookup yields CDR1 LGHNA and CDR2 YNFKEQ. CDR3 nucleotide sequence: TGTGCCAGCAGCCAAGACAAAACCACGAGCTCCTACGAGCAGTACTTC. The encoded protein is CASSQDKTTSSYEQYF.

CDR3 sequence reads: CASSSSTGLPYGYTF. The CDR3 DNA sequence: TGTGCCAGCAGCTCGTCGACCGGACTGCCTTATGGCTACACCTTC. The chain has TRBV9 and TRBJ1-2, with D hard to call. Per germline, CDR1 SGDLS and CDR2 YYNGEE. Deletions cut 4 bases from V and 5 bases from J, with 18 bases between. The CDR3 covers 15 residues. Filled out from reference TRBV9 and TRBJ1-2, the complete variable domain reads DSGVTQTPKHLITATGQRVTLRCSPRSGDLSVYWYQQSLDQGLQFLIQYYNGEERAKGNILERFSAQQFPDLHSELNLSSLELGDSALYFCASSSSTGLPYGYTFGSGTRLTVV.

The V and J genes are TRBV5-1 and TRBJ1-4; no clear D. The length of the CDR3 is 13 residues. Germline V gene lookup returns CDR1 SGHRS and CDR2 YFSETQ. The V and J ends lost 4 bases and 3 bases respectively, with 7 bases between them. CDR3 in amino acids: CASSPPANEKLFF. The DNA for the CDR3 is TGCGCCAGCAGCCCTCCCGCTAATGAAAAACTGTTTTTT.

The CDR3, as DNA: TGTGCCAGCAGCCCGGGAGGGAATGGACAGCCCCAGCATTTT. As protein: CASSPGGNGQPQHF. This chain connects TRBV5-4 to TRBJ1-5; D unresolved. Germline V gene sequence: CDR1 SGHNT, CDR2 YYREEE (reference sequence). Trimming took off 4 bases at V and 7 bases at J, with 15 bases between the two ends. The CDR3 has 14 residues. Full variable domain (rest looked up from reference TRBV5-4 and TRBJ1-5): ETGVTQSPTHLIKTRGQQVTLRCSSQSGHNTVSWYQQALGQGPQFIFQYYREEENGRGNFPPRFSGLQFPNYSSELNVNALELDDSALYLCASSPGGNGQPQHFGDGTRLSIL.

The chain recombines TRBV4-2 with TRBJ2-5; D is perhaps TRBD2 (6 bases). The germline V and J ends were trimmed by 1 base and 1 base, with 10 bases remaining between them. Germline V lookup: CDR1 LGHNA, CDR2 YNFKEQ. The length of the CDR3 is 15 residues. The CDR3 DNA reads as TGTGCCAGCAGCCAAGTGGAGGGTCCCCAAGAGACCCAGTACTTC. Translation: CASSQVEGPQETQYF.

The chain combines TRBV11-3 with TRBJ2-1; 10 nucleotides match TRBD2. With 6 bases clipped from V and 8 bases from J, the junction kept 4 bases outside the gene matches. This CDR3 is built from 13 residues. Germline loops: CDR1 SGHNT, CDR2 YENEEA. CDR3 DNA sequence: TGTGCCAGCAGACCTAGCGGGAGCTATGAGCAGTTCTTC. As protein: CASRPSGSYEQFF.

The chain links TRBV9 to TRBJ2-3; TRBD1 is a possible D gene (6 bases). The germline gives CDR1 SGDLS, CDR2 YYNGEE. The ends were cut back, 6 bases at V and 1 base at J, with 6 bases in the middle. The CDR3 length is 12 residues. CDR3 coding DNA: TGTGCCAGCAACAGGGGCACAGATACGCAGTATTTT. Translated, it gives CASNRGTDTQYF.

This chain uses TRBV7-3 with TRBJ2-1, with TRBD1 as a possible D gene (6 bases). Germline V lookup: CDR1 SGHTA, CDR2 FQGTGA. The CDR3 totals 17 residues. Trimming left V 4 bases short and J 7 bases short, with 23 bases between. The CDR3 sequence: CASSSNPSPWGRNEQFF. CDR3 DNA: TGTGCCAGCAGCTCCAACCCCAGTCCCTGGGGGCGGAATGAGCAGTTCTTC.

This sequence joins TRBV5-5 and TRBJ2-7, with a possible D match to TRBD2 (6 bases). Germline V gene sequence: CDR1 SGHKS, CDR2 YYEKEE (reference sequence). This CDR3 spans 13 amino acids. The V gene lost 2 bases and the J gene lost 2 bases, with 8 bases spanning the gap. This chain's CDR3 is CASSFGGTYEQYV. The DNA of the CDR3 is TGTGCCAGCAGCTTCGGGGGTACCTACGAGCAGTACGTC.

This clone is a singleton in its sample. This chain uses TRBV6-5 with TRBJ1-4; the D gene is possibly TRBD1 (6 bases). Germline lookup yields CDR1 MNHEY and CDR2 SVGAGI. There are 15 residues in the CDR3. Trimming removed 5 bases at V and 3 bases at J, with 13 bases between. The CDR3 protein is CASSTAGAANEKLFF. DNA for the CDR3: TGTGCCAGCAGTACGGCGGGGGCAGCTAATGAAAAACTGTTTTTT.

V gene TRBV27 combines with J gene TRBJ2-5; D is perhaps TRBD2 (5 bases). V was cut by 6 bases and J by 0 bases, with 17 bases left in between. From germline, CDR1 is MNHEY and CDR2 SMNVEV (reference sequence). The CDR3 loop spans 16 amino acids. CDR3 sequence reads: CASRRRGIPYQETQYF. CDR3 in DNA: TGTGCCAGCAGGAGGCGAGGGATTCCGTACCAAGAGACCCAGTACTTC.

This chain uses TRBV19 with TRBJ2-3; 7 bases align to TRBD2. This CDR3 contains 14 residues. Per germline, CDR1 LNHDA and CDR2 SQIVND (reference sequence). The ends lost 5 bases at V and 4 bases at J; junction bases unmatched: 6. The CDR3 reads CASSLDGGADTQYF. DNA of the CDR3: TGTGCCAGTAGTCTCGATGGGGGGGCAGATACGCAGTATTTT.

The V gene is TRBV18, the J gene TRBJ2-7, with D perhaps TRBD1 or TRBD2 (6 bases each). V lost 6 bases to trimming and J lost 0 bases, with 12 bases between them. Germline V CDR1 and CDR2: KGHSH, LQKENI. The CDR3 has 14 residues. In DNA form, the CDR3 reads TGTGCCAGCTCCCTAGGAGGGGGCTCCTACGAGCAGTACGTC. This gives the protein CASSLGGGSYEQYV.